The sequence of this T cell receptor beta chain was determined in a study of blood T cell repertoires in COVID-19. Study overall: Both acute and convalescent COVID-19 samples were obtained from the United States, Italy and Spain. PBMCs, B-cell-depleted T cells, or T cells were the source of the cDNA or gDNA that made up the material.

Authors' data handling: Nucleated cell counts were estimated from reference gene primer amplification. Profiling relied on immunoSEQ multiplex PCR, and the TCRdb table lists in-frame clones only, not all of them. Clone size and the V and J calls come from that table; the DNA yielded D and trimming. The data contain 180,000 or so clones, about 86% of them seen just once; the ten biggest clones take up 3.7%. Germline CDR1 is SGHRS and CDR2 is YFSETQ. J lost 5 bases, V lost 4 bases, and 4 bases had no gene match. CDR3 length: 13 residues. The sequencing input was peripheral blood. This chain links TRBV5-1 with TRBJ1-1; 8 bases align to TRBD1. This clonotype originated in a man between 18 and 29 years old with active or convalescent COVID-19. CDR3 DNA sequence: TGCGCCAGCAGCGACCGACAGGGGACTGAAGCTTTCTTT. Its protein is CASSDRQGTEAFF.